This T cell receptor (beta chain) was captured in a study of brain T cells in children with intractable seizures. The data were produced by immunoSEQ multiplex PCR, yet TCRdb's version contains in-frame clones alone and is incomplete. The sample lists 340,000 or so clones, over 90% occurring once. Germline CDR1 is PRHDT and CDR2 is FYEKMQ (reference sequence). The CDR3 spans 12 residues. Trimming shortened V by 5 bases and J by 7 bases, and 11 bases separated the two germline ends. Specified time point: blood from clinic visit 5 months post-surgery; TSC patient then seizure free. Surgery cases with the highest brain T cell transcript signatures were chosen for sequencing. Patients received at least one anti-epileptic drug before surgery.

The chain uses TRBV13 and TRBJ1-2; D is unclear. Here the sequenced sample was peripheral blood, taken around 5 months after surgery. The TCR comes from a boy under two years old with tuberous sclerosis and intractable seizures. The CDR3 here is CASSPTGSGYTF. As DNA, the CDR3 is TGTGCCAGCAGCCCCACCGGCAGTGGCTACACCTTC.